Listed below are T cell receptor beta chains from one sample, sequenced in a study of technical replicates of blood from several donors. Using immunoSEQ multiplex PCR, the repertoire was profiled, and TCRdb retains in-frame clones only, with some absent. The sample has 80,000 to 100,000 clones; roughly 95% are singletons. Specimen: T cells isolated from PBMCs. These receptors all come from a human donor in good health. CDR3s include the opening cysteine and the closing phenylalanine or tryptophan. The D gene is left open where the match is weak. For some rows the clone size is stated as once, few or many, or as a class when expanded; others skip it.

NA	NA	TRBV5-1	TRBJ2-7	TGCGCCAGCAGCTTGGTTGGGGAGTCCTACGAGCAGTACTTC	CASSLVGESYEQYF
NA	NA	TRBV11-2	TRBJ1-2	TGTGCCAGCAGCTTAGCACAGGTCGGCGGCTACACCTTC	CASSLAQVGGYTF
TRBD2	NA	TRBV18	TRBJ2-1	TGTGCCAGCTCACCGGGACTAGCGGGAGGCGGCAATGAGCAGTTCTTC	CASSPGLAGGGNEQFF
TRBD1	NA	TRBV4-1	TRBJ1-1	TGCGCCAGCAGCCAAGGGGGACAGGGATTAGATGAAGCTTTCTTT	CASSQGGQGLDEAFF
NA	NA	TRBV5-5	TRBJ2-7	TGTGCCAGCAGCCCTAGGAGTGACGAGCAGTACTTC	CASSPRSDEQYF
NA	NA	TRBV5-5	TRBJ1-3	TGTGCCAGCAGCTTGGCGAACACCATATATTTT	CASSLANTIYF
NA	NA	TRBV7-9	TRBJ2-7	TGTGCCAGCAGCCCCTATTACGAGCAGTACTTC	CASSPYYEQYF
TRBD2	NA	TRBV7-8	TRBJ2-7	TGTGCCAGCAGCTTAGCGATGATAGCGGGAAGTAAATTGTACGAGCAGTACTTC	CASSLAMIAGSKLYEQYF
TRBD1	NA	TRBV7-9	TRBJ1-1	TGTGCCAGCAGCTTAAACAGCGTATTCAGGGGGGAAGACACTGAAGCTTTCTTT	CASSLNSVFRGEDTEAFF
TRBD1	NA	TRBV5-5	TRBJ2-1	TGTGCCAGCAGCGGACAGGGGAGGATCAATGAGCAGTTCTTC	CASSGQGRINEQFF
NA	NA	TRBV7-2	TRBJ2-7	TGTGCCAGCAGCTTATCTGCCTACGAGCAGTACTTC	CASSLSAYEQYF
TRBD2	once	TRBV19	TRBJ2-3	TGTGCCAGTAGTAAGACTAGCGGGAGCACAGATACGCAGTATTTT	CASSKTSGSTDTQYF
TRBD2	NA	TRBV6-5	TRBJ2-3	TGTGCCAGCACTTTAGCGGGAGCCCACACAGATACGCAGTATTTT	CASTLAGAHTDTQYF
NA	NA	TRBV2	TRBJ1-3	TGTGCCAGCAGTGAGAGCTCTGGAAACACCATATATTTT	CASSESSGNTIYF
NA	NA	TRBV6-4	TRBJ2-3	TGTGCCAGCAGTGACTCAAACTTACGACTAGTCGGCCCAGATACGCAGTATTTT	CASSDSNLRLVGPDTQYF
NA	NA	TRBV14	TRBJ2-1	NA	CASSQENELRAGTIPYNEQFF
NA	NA	TRBV5-1	TRBJ2-6	TGCGCCAGCAGCTGGGGCCCAGCGGGACAAACTGGGGCCAACGTCCTGACTTTC	CASSWGPAGQTGANVLTF
NA	NA	TRBV19	TRBJ1-5	TGTGCCAGTGGGGGGGCCGCGGGCAATCAGCCCCAGCATTTT	CASGGAAGNQPQHF
NA	NA	TRBV5-1	TRBJ2-3	TGCGCCAGCAGTATAAGCGGTTTGAGATCGAAAAGCACAGATACGCAGTATTTT	CASSISGLRSKSTDTQYF
NA	NA	TRBV28	TRBJ2-5	TGTGCCAGCAGTTTAAGCAGGGATGTGGAGACCCAGTACTTC	CASSLSRDVETQYF
TRBD1	once	TRBV7-9	TRBJ1-5	TGTGCCAGCAGCACCGGGACAGGGGGTAATCAGCCCCAGCATTTT	CASSTGTGGNQPQHF
NA	NA	TRBV5-1	TRBJ2-3	TGCGCCAGCAGCGTGGACAGCCCGACAGATACGCAGTATTTT	CASSVDSPTDTQYF
TRBD1	NA	TRBV7-2	TRBJ1-5	TGTGCCAGCAGCCCGGGACAGGGAGGCAATCAGCCCCAGCATTTT	CASSPGQGGNQPQHF
NA	NA	TRBV27	TRBJ2-2	TGTGCCAGCAGTTTAGAGGCGCGGACCGGGGAGCTGTTTTTT	CASSLEARTGELFF
TRBD1	NA	TRBV13	TRBJ1-3	TGTGCCAGCAGCTTAGGGGCAGGGGGCAGGCTTTCCTCTGGAAACACCATATATTTT	CASSLGAGGRLSSGNTIYF
TRBD2	NA	TRBV9	TRBJ2-1	TGTGCCAGCAGAGCGACTAGCGGGAGCGAGACTGAGCAGTTCTTC	CASRATSGSETEQFF
NA	NA	TRBV30	TRBJ1-5	TGTGCCTGGAGTCCAACAGGGTATAGCAATCAGCCCCAGCATTTT	CAWSPTGYSNQPQHF
NA	NA	TRBV29-1	TRBJ1-1	TGCAGCGTTGAGCGTGAAGGGGGAACTGAAGCTTTCTTT	CSVEREGGTEAFF
NA	once	TRBV9	TRBJ2-3	TGTGCCAGCAGCGCTGGGACCTCGGGGGTCGTTAATACGCAGTATTTT	CASSAGTSGVVNTQYF
NA	NA	TRBV9	TRBJ1-2	TGTGCCAGCAGCGTGGGGGGGTTGGACGGCTACACCTTC	CASSVGGLDGYTF
TRBD2	NA	TRBV29-1	TRBJ2-1	TGCAGCGTTGCTGGCGGGAGGGATAATGAGCAGTTCTTC	CSVAGGRDNEQFF
TRBD1	NA	TRBV19	TRBJ1-1	TGTGCCAGTAGAATACAGGGGACTGAAGCTTTCTTT	CASRIQGTEAFF
NA	NA	TRBV11-3	TRBJ2-1	TGTGCCAGCAGCTTGTTAGACTCCTCCTACAATGAGCAGTTCTTC	CASSLLDSSYNEQFF
NA	NA	TRBV7-6	TRBJ2-7	TGTGCCAGCAGCTTGGAGGGGTGGACCTACGAGCAGTACTTC	CASSLEGWTYEQYF
TRBD1	NA	TRBV4-1	TRBJ1-2	TGCGCCAGCAGCCAAGAGGGACAGGGGTATTATGGCTACACCTTC	CASSQEGQGYYGYTF
TRBD2	NA	TRBV19	TRBJ2-7	TGTGCCAGTAGCAGTGCTAGCGGGATTACCTACGAGCAGTACTTC	CASSSASGITYEQYF
NA	NA	TRBV18	TRBJ1-4	TGTGCCAGCTCTCAGACAGAGAATGAAAAACTGTTTTTT	CASSQTENEKLFF
TRBD1	NA	TRBV6-5	TRBJ2-3	TGTGCCAGCAGTTCGCCGGGACAGGGGATGACAGATACGCAGTATTTT	CASSSPGQGMTDTQYF
NA	NA	TRBV10-3	TRBJ2-2	TGTGCCATCAGTGATATAACCGGGGAGCTGTTTTTT	CAISDITGELFF
NA	NA	TRBV6-1	TRBJ2-1	TGTGCCATCAGCTGGGGACTACAGGGCGATGAGCAGTTCTTC	CAISWGLQGDEQFF
NA	NA	TRBV29-1	TRBJ2-3	TGCAGCGTTGAAGATGGCACAGGGCCCACAGATACGCAGTATTTT	CSVEDGTGPTDTQYF
NA	once	TRBV30	TRBJ1-1	TGTGCCTGGAGTGTGGGCGGCAGGGTGGCTTTCTTT	CAWSVGGRVAFF